The rows below give T cell receptor beta chains drawn from one sample of a study of blood T cell repertoires in COVID-19. Sequencing was performed with immunoSEQ multiplex PCR; in TCRdb, only in-frame clones are kept and a portion is missing. Of about 250,000 clones listed, around 87% are singletons. Sequenced input: PBMCs or T cells enriched from blood (not recorded which). All receptors derive from a woman between 18 and 29 years old who had recovered from COVID-19. CDR3s leave out the opening cysteine and the closing phenylalanine or tryptophan. Fields, in order: V gene, CDR3 protein.

V: TRBV12-3/TRBV12-4; CDR3: ASRRDSLYEQY
V: TRBV28; CDR3: ASKGEGLTNEKLF
V: TRBV7-9; CDR3: ASSPGLAGRIRETQY
V: TRBV25-1; CDR3: ASRTGIEAF
V: TRBV5-6; CDR3: ASSLPTSGGTGELF
V: TRBV4-2; CDR3: ASSQGLTETVDEQY
V: TRBV7-2; CDR3: ASSLTAGGPTDTQY
V: TRBV14; CDR3: ASSRGTGGYGYT
V: TRBV15; CDR3: ATSRDRRGTEAF
V: TRBV2; CDR3: AGTRGEGTEAF
V: TRBV14; CDR3: ASSQDTSGTSTDTQY
V: TRBV5-8; CDR3: ASSVGSDNQPQH
V: TRBV11-2; CDR3: ASSRPGQTNEKLF
V: TRBV7-2; CDR3: ASSFTGIFLNTGELF
V: TRBV7-3; CDR3: ASSLGLAGSTDTQY
V: TRBV11-1; CDR3: ASSLNRGANTEAF
V: TRBV5-1; CDR3: ASSLAGEAEAF
V: TRBV27; CDR3: ASSLFQNYEQY
V: TRBV7-3; CDR3: ASSLLSGSDTQY
V: TRBV10-3; CDR3: AIGSGQRNTEAF
V: TRBV6-5; CDR3: AGSGGPSAYEQY
V: TRBV7-6; CDR3: ASGQGGEKLF